The next 15 T cell receptor beta chains were all read from a single sample in a study of CD8+ T cells in alopecia areata. Treatment indicated: oral pan-JAK inhibitor, 5-10 mg twice daily. Following RNA extraction, reverse transcription yielded cDNA that acted as the sequencing template. Sequencing used immunoSEQ multiplex PCR; TCRdb keeps in-frame clones, though not all of them. The table records over 150,000 clones, less than 70% of them present only once. Here the sequenced sample was CD4+ T cells sorted from blood, taken at week 24, from a patient treated with tofacitinib. The receptors were sampled from a human donor with alopecia areata.

The chain uses TRBV14 and TRBJ2-7; tentatively, D is TRBD2 (6 bases). The V gene lost 0 bases and the J gene lost 7 bases, with 19 bases spanning the gap. Germline V gives CDR1 SGHDN, CDR2 FVKESK. This CDR3 has 16 amino acids. The CDR3 is CASSQEQRGGATEQYF. CDR3 DNA: TGTGCCAGCAGCCAAGAGCAGAGGGGCGGGGCAACGGAGCAGTACTTC.

The chain is built from TRBV19 and TRBJ1-2; weak D call: TRBD1 (6 bases). Trimming shortened V by 3 bases and J by 4 bases, and 15 bases separated the two germline ends. Germline V CDR1 and CDR2: LNHDA, SQIVND (reference sequence). The CDR3 consists of 15 residues. In nucleotides, the CDR3 is TGTGCCAGTAGTATCCCGGGGGCCTTCTCCTATGGCTACACCTTC. This encodes CASSIPGAFSYGYTF.

V is TRBV28 and J is TRBJ2-7; possibly TRBD1 for D (6 bases). The CDR3 contains 13 residues. Between the trimmed V and J ends, which lost 6 bases and 6 bases, there was a span of 15 bases. In germline, CDR1 is MDHEN, CDR2 SYDVKM. CDR3 region: CASRPTNRAEQYF. DNA for the CDR3: TGTGCCAGCAGACCCACCAACAGGGCCGAGCAGTACTTC. The variable domain in full, completed from reference TRBV28 and TRBJ2-7, reads DVKVTQSSRYLVKRTGEKVFLECVQDMDHENMFWYRQDPGLGLRLIYFSYDVKMKEKGDIPEGYSVSREKKERFSLILESASTNQTSMYLCASRPTNRAEQYFGPGTRLTVT.

This chain connects TRBV6-1 to TRBJ2-7, with 7 bases aligning to TRBD1. The V gene's germline CDR1 is MNHNS and CDR2 SASEGT. CDR3 length: 14 amino acids. The ends lost 6 bases at V and 3 bases at J; junction bases unmatched: 8. The CDR3 is CASRPGTANYEQYF. CDR3 DNA sequence: TGTGCCAGCAGACCCGGGACAGCGAACTACGAGCAGTACTTC.

The V gene is TRBV4-1, the J gene TRBJ2-4, with TRBD1 as a possible D gene (5 bases). The CDR3 is made up of 17 amino acids. Germline assignment: CDR1 MGHRA and CDR2 YSYEKL. With 0 bases removed from V and 0 bases from J, the gap between germline ends came to 12 bases. The CDR3 DNA reads as TGCGCCAGCAGCCAAGATTTTCAGGGCCCAGCCAAAAACATTCAGTACTTC. Protein product: CASSQDFQGPAKNIQYF.

Only a few counts were recorded for this clone. The rearrangement uses TRBV30 and TRBJ1-5; D is undetermined. Germline CDR1 is GTSNPN and CDR2 is SVGIG (reference sequence). V was pared by 5 bases and J by 0 bases, with 11 bases between. CDR3 length: 14 residues. The CDR3 bases are TGTGCCTGGGCATCACCGGATAGCAATCAGCCCCAGCATTTT. It yields the protein CAWASPDSNQPQHF. The whole variable domain, filled in from reference TRBV30 and TRBJ1-5, reads SQTIHQWPATLVQPVGSPLSLECTVEGTSNPNLYWYRQAAGRGLQLLFYSVGIGQISSEVPQNLSASRPQDRQFILSSKKLLLSDSGFYLCAWASPDSNQPQHFGDGTRLSIL.

The V and J genes are TRBV29-1 and TRBJ2-2; 11 bases align to TRBD2. This CDR3 is built from 16 residues. J was trimmed by 4 bases and V by 7 bases; bases with no gene match: 11. Germline lookup yields CDR1 SQVTM and CDR2 ANQGSEA. CDR3 loop: CSAGTSGWGSTGELFF. The CDR3, as DNA: TGCAGCGCTGGGACTAGCGGATGGGGTAGCACCGGGGAGCTGTTTTTT.

This clone was seen a handful of times. The genes are TRBV29-1 and TRBJ1-2; 8 bases are shared with TRBD1. V was pared by 5 bases and J by 6 bases, with 11 bases of the junction left unmatched. Looked up from germline, CDR1 is SQVTM and CDR2 is ANQGSEA. The CDR3 consists of 14 residues. This chain's CDR3 is CSVLQNTGGHGYTF. CDR3 in DNA: TGCAGCGTTCTACAGAACACAGGGGGTCATGGCTACACCTTC.

The V gene is TRBV15, the J gene TRBJ2-7, with 10 bases aligning to TRBD1. The V gene end was trimmed by 5 bases and the J gene end by 4 bases; junction bases not matched to a gene: 11. The germline CDR1 and CDR2 sequences are LNHNV and YYDKDF (reference sequence). This CDR3 has 16 residues. The CDR3 sequence: CATSRNPGTGAYEQYF. DNA for the CDR3: TGTGCCACCAGCCGAAACCCCGGGACAGGGGCATACGAGCAGTACTTC.

The chain links TRBV30 to TRBJ1-2; D unresolved. V lost 2 bases to trimming and J lost 0 bases, with 10 bases between them. The CDR3 runs 14 residues. The germline V gene has CDR1 GTSNPN and CDR2 SVGIG (reference sequence). CDR3: CAWSRKPANYGYTF. The CDR3 DNA reads as TGTGCCTGGAGTAGGAAACCAGCTAACTATGGCTACACCTTC.

V and J are TRBV19 and TRBJ1-5, with a weak D call TRBD1 (5 bases). Trimming shortened V by 4 bases and J by 6 bases, and 16 bases separated the two germline ends. This CDR3 contains 15 residues. The germline V gene has CDR1 LNHDA and CDR2 SQIVND (reference sequence). The CDR3 DNA sequence: TGTGCCAGTAGTACGGGGGACCTCGCGGGTCAGCCCCAGCATTTT. It codes for CASSTGDLAGQPQHF.

CDR3 region: CASSSGGETQYF. For the CDR3, the DNA is TGTGCCAGCAGTAGCGGGGGAGAGACCCAGTACTTC. The chain carries TRBV28 and TRBJ2-5; 8 nucleotides match TRBD2. Germline V gene lookup returns CDR1 MDHEN and CDR2 SYDVKM. The CDR3 has 12 residues. V shed 5 bases, J shed 4 bases, and the junction held 0 bases outside the gene matches.

CDR3: CASSPTSGVKGTQYF. The CDR3 nucleotides read TGTGCCAGCAGCCCGACGTCGGGGGTCAAAGGGACCCAGTACTTC. This chain joins TRBV7-9 and TRBJ2-5; a possible D gene is TRBD2 (6 bases). The CDR3 length is 15 residues. The V end was cut by 5 bases, the J end by 7 bases, with 20 bases between. The germline gives CDR1 SEHNR, CDR2 FQNEAQ (reference sequence). Using reference TRBV7-9 and TRBJ2-5 for the parts outside the CDR3, the full variable domain is DTGVSQNPRHKITKRGQNVTFRCDPISEHNRLYWYRQTLGQGPEFLTYFQNEAQLEKSRLLSDRFSAERPKGSFSTLEIQRTEQGDSAMYLCASSPTSGVKGTQYFGPGTRLLVL.

This clone was counted many times. The sample contains more than one DNA sequence encoding this CDR3. V gene TRBV10-3 combines with J gene TRBJ1-1; 8 nucleotides align to TRBD1. Per germline, CDR1 ENHRY and CDR2 SYGVKD. Trimming took 2 bases from V and 5 from J; bases not matched to a gene: 4. The CDR3 totals 14 residues. The CDR3 region is CAISETGGGTEAFF. DNA for the CDR3: TGTGCCATCAGTGAGACAGGGGGAGGTACTGAAGCTTTCTTT.

Here the CDR3 reads CSVELRGTGVNYGYTF. Written as DNA, the CDR3 is TGCAGCGTTGAATTGCGGGGGACAGGGGTAAACTATGGCTACACCTTC. The chain recombines TRBV29-1 with TRBJ1-2; 10 bases match TRBD1. The germline gives CDR1 SQVTM, CDR2 ANQGSEA. This CDR3 region has 16 residues. After removal of 2 bases from V and 2 bases from J, the junction contained 8 bases not matched to a gene. The complete variable domain, with remaining parts taken from reference TRBV29-1 and TRBJ1-2, reads SAVISQKPSRDICQRGTSLTIQCQVDSQVTMMFWYRQQPGQSLTLIATANQGSEATYESGFVIDKFPISRPNLTFSTLTVSNMSPEDSSIYLCSVELRGTGVNYGYTFGSGTRLTVV.